The 3 T cell receptor beta chains presented below share a single source sample, sequenced in a study of shared clonotypes between healthy human individuals. Using immunoSEQ multiplex PCR, the repertoire was profiled, and TCRdb retains in-frame clones only, with some absent. The table records 300,000 to 400,000 clones, approximately 79% of them present only once. The specimen was memory CD4+ T cells sorted from blood. Subset noted: CD45RA-negative fraction. The receptor source for this set is a man aged 25-45 years in good health.

The chain employs TRBV28 and TRBJ1-2, with a weak D call TRBD1 (5 bases). This CDR3 contains 13 residues. Trimming pared 2 bases from V and 4 bases from J, leaving 8 bases between. The germline gives CDR1 MDHEN, CDR2 SYDVKM. CDR3 loop: CASSLQQGYGYTF. CDR3 nucleotide sequence: TGTGCCAGCAGTTTACAGCAGGGCTATGGCTACACCTTC.

The gene calls are TRBV25-1 and TRBJ2-2; the match to TRBD2 covers 8 bases. The germline V gene encodes CDR1 MGHDK and CDR2 SYGVNS. V trimming: 4 bases; J trimming: 3 bases; junction bases outside the gene matches: 7. The CDR3 spans 16 residues. The CDR3 sequence: CASSGITAGDTGELFF. In DNA form, the CDR3 reads TGTGCCAGCAGTGGAATTACAGCGGGAGACACCGGGGAGCTGTTTTTT.

The chain has TRBV27 and TRBJ2-5; D perhaps matches TRBD1 (6 bases). Germline CDR1 MNHEY, CDR2 SMNVEV (reference sequence). V was cut by 9 bases and J by 5 bases, with 22 bases left in between. The CDR3 extends over 15 amino acids. The CDR3 region is CASSFDRRDGETQYF. CDR3 DNA sequence: TGTGCCAGTAGCTTCGACAGGAGAGATGGGGAGACCCAGTACTTC.